This T cell receptor beta chain was obtained from a study of blood T cell repertoires in COVID-19. Study as a whole: PBMCs, B-cell-depleted T cells, or T cells provided the cDNA or gDNA that made up the material.

How the authors handled the data: Reference gene primer amplification gave nucleated cell count estimates. Measured with immunoSEQ multiplex PCR; TCRdb has only the in-frame clones, and not every one. V and J calls and clone size are copied from that table; D and trimming were computed from the DNA. The repertoire includes 76,000 or so clones, 90% to 95% of them detected once, and about 5.8% sits in the top ten. This CDR3 is 13 amino acids long. CDR1 and CDR2 (germline): MNHNY, SVGAGI (reference sequence). This sequence joins TRBV6-6 and TRBJ2-1, with a possible D match to TRBD2 (5 bases). The source of this sequence is a human donor in a cohort sampled during active COVID-19. Sequenced: peripheral blood. The CDR3 loop is CVASGSSYNEQFF. CDR3 in DNA: TGTGTCGCGTCGGGGAGCTCCTACAATGAGCAGTTCTTC.